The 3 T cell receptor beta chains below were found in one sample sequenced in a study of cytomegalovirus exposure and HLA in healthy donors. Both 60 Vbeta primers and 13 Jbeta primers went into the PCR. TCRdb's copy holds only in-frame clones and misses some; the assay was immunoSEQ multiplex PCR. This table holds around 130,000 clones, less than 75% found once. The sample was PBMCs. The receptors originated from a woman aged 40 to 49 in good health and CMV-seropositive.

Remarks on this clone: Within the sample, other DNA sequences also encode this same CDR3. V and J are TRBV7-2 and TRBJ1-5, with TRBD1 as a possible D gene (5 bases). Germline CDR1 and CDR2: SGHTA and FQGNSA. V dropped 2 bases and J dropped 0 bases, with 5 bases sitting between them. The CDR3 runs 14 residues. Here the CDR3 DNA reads TGTGCCAGCAGCTTAACAGGTAGCAATCAGCCCCAGCATTTT. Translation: CASSLTGSNQPQHF.

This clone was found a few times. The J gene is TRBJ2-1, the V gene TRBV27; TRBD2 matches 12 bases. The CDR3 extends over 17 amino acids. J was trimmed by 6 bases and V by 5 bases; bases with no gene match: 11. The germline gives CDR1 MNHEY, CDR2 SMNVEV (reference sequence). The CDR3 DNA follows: TGTGCCAGCAGTCAAGACTTAACTAGCGGGAGGACCAATGAGCAGTTCTTC. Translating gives CASSQDLTSGRTNEQFF.

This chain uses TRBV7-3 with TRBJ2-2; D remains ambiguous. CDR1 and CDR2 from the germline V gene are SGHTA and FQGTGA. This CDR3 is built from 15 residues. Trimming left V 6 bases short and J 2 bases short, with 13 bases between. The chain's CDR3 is CASSNTFFNTGELFF. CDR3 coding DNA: TGTGCCAGCAGTAATACATTTTTTAACACCGGGGAGCTGTTTTTT.